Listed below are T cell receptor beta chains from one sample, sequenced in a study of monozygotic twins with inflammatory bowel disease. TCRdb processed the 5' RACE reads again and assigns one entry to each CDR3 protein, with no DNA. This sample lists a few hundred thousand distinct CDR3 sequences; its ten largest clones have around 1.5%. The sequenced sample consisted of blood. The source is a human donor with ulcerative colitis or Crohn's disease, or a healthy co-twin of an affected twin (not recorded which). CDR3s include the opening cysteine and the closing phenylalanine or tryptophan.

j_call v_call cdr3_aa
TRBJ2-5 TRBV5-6 CASSLGGGPQETQYF
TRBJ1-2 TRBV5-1 CASSTQGQDYGYTF
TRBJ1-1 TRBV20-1 CSARAGFGVTEAFF
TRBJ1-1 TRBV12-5 CASGLELSNTEAFF
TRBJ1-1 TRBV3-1 CASSQEGVRAEAFF
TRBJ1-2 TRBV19 CASSPEDSRPNYGYTF
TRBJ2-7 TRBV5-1 CASSLEQSSYEQYF
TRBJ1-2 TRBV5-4 CASSLMGARENYGYTF
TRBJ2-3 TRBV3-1 CASSQELGTQYF
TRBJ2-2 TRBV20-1 CSARGGTGELFF
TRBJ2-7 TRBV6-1 CASRRAGTQGDEQYF
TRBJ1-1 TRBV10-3 CAIRGGNTEAFF
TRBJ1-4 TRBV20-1 CSAREQGAREKLFF
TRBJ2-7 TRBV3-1 CASSQFPSYEQYF
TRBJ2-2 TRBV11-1 CASRHRPNTGELFF
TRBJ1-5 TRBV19 CASTSNWNREIGAQHF
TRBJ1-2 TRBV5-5 CASSLGVTTDYGYTF
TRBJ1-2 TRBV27 CASRRTGVYGYTF
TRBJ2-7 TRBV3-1 CASSFRPGTGTSEQYF
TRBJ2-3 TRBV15 CATRQDTDTQYF
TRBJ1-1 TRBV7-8 CASSTRLNTEAFF
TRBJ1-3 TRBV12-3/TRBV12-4 CASSTTGSGSGNTIYF
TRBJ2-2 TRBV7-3 CASSLSTSGTSTGELFF
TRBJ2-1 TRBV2 CASSEAASYSYNEQFF
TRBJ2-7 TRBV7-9 CASSFRASKEQYF